This T cell receptor beta chain was sequenced for a study of radiotherapy plus CTLA-4 blockade in lung cancer. Study-wide background: An objective response was seen in approximately 17% of patients, and disease control in about 31%.

Study-level findings and limits: Blood-borne expansion of tumor-derived TCR clones followed radiotherapy plus ipilimumab.

This CDR3 contains 15 residues. The V gene end was trimmed by 5 bases and the J gene end by 8 bases; junction bases not matched to a gene: 6. Germline V lookup: CDR1 SEHNR, CDR2 FQNEAQ (reference sequence). Data came from immunoSEQ multiplex PCR; TCRdb stores just in-frame clones and leaves some out. The sample has 81,000 or so clones; around nine tenths are singletons. About this clone: Its antigen is undetermined.

The chain couples TRBV7-9 to TRBJ2-1; TRBD2 agrees at 13 bases. This TCR derives from a human donor with non-small cell lung cancer who had stable disease on radiotherapy plus ipilimumab. The sequences come from peripheral blood, collected from a patient treated with radiotherapy plus ipilimumab. CDR3 bases: TGTGCCAGCAGCGAACTAGCGGGGGGGCCCCATGAGCAGTTCTTC. It encodes CASSELAGGPHEQFF. Based on the CDR3 plus reference TRBV7-9 and TRBJ2-1, the full variable domain is DTGVSQNPRHKITKRGQNVTFRCDPISEHNRLYWYRQTLGQGPEFLTYFQNEAQLEKSRLLSDRFSAERPKGSFSTLEIQRTEQGDSAMYLCASSELAGGPHEQFFGPGTRLTVL.